A selection of T cell receptor beta chains follows, all from one sample in a study of T cell responses to AZD1222 COVID-19 vaccine. Clones were read by immunoSEQ multiplex PCR, and TCRdb kept only the in-frame ones, dropping some. The repertoire has approximately 170,000 clones, approximately 90% of them found once; the top ten carry around 0.99%. The sequences come from peripheral blood, collected 28 days after the second AZD1222 dose. These receptors originate from an adult who received the AZD1222 COVID-19 vaccine. Both conserved end residues are part of each CDR3. Each record gives: J gene, V gene, CDR3 protein.

j_gene: TRBJ1-1; v_gene: TRBV4-1; CDR3aa: CASSQDRGDPSTEAFF
j_gene: TRBJ2-2; v_gene: TRBV5-1; CDR3aa: CASSFLETTGELFF
j_gene: TRBJ1-3; v_gene: TRBV18; CDR3aa: CASSPTDNSGNTIYF
j_gene: TRBJ2-3; v_gene: TRBV2; CDR3aa: CASSGGSSTDTQYF
j_gene: TRBJ1-5; v_gene: TRBV2; CDR3aa: CASSDWVKAIPLQHF
j_gene: TRBJ1-1; v_gene: TRBV11-2; CDR3aa: CASSLDLDREAFF
j_gene: TRBJ2-1; v_gene: TRBV12-3/TRBV12-4; CDR3aa: CASSFVRYNEQFF
j_gene: TRBJ1-2; v_gene: TRBV2; CDR3aa: CASSTDSHGYTF
j_gene: TRBJ2-5; v_gene: TRBV4-2; CDR3aa: CASTQGGLAEQETQYF
j_gene: TRBJ1-1; v_gene: TRBV11-1; CDR3aa: CASSFRNTEAFF